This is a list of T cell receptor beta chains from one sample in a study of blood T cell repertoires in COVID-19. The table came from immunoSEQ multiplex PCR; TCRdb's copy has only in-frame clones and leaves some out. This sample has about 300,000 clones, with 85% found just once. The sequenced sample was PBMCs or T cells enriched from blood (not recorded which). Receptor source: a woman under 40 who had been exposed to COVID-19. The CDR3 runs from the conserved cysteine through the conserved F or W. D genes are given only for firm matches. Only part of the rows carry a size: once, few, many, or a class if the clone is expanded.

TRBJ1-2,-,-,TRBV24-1,CATSDPGRSYGYTF,TGTGCCACCAGTGATCCCGGGAGAAGCTATGGCTACACCTTC
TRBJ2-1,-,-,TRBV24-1,CATSAPGVLGNEQFF,TGTGCCACCAGTGCACCGGGAGTCTTAGGTAATGAGCAGTTCTTC
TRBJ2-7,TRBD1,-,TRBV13,CASSLEGTGLSYEQYF,TGTGCCAGCAGCTTGGAAGGGACAGGCCTCTCCTACGAGCAGTACTTC
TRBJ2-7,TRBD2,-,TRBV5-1,CASSISGLAGARNEQYF,TGCGCCAGCAGCATATCCGGACTAGCGGGAGCTAGGAACGAGCAGTACTTC
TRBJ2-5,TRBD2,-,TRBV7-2,CASSLAKSGGQTQYF,TGTGCCAGCAGCTTAGCGAAATCGGGAGGGCAGACCCAGTACTTC
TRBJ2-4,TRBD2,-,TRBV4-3,CASSQGGGHFKNIQYF,TGCGCCAGCAGCCAAGGCGGGGGGCATTTCAAAAACATTCAGTACTTC
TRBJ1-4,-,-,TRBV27,CATRVDRTATNEKLFF,TGTGCCACCAGAGTTGACAGGACTGCAACTAATGAAAAACTGTTTTTT
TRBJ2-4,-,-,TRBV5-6,CASSVRRLKNIQYF,TGTGCCAGCAGCGTGCGGAGACTCAAAAACATTCAGTACTTC
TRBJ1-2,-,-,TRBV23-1,CASSRPYSSLLYYGYTF,TGCGCCAGCAGCCGCCCTTACAGCTCCCTTTTATACTATGGCTACACCTTC
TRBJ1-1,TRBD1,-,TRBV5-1,CASSLTGARTEAFF,TGCGCCAGCAGCTTGACAGGGGCGAGGACTGAAGCTTTCTTT
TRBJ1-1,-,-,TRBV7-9,CASSLGRLENTEAFF,TGTGCCAGCAGCTTAGGCAGGCTCGAGAACACTGAAGCTTTCTTT
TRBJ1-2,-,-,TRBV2,CASSVDRNRGYTF,TGTGCCAGCAGTGTTGACAGAAATCGGGGCTACACCTTC
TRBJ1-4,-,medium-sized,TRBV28,CASRETGMDEKLFF,TGTGCCAGCAGGGAAACAGGGATGGATGAAAAACTGTTTTTT
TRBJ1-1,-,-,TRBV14,CASSQGGPTEAFF,TGTGCCAGCAGCCAAGGAGGTCCCACTGAAGCTTTCTTT
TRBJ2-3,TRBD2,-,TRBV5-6,CASSWGGVAQYF,TGTGCCAGCAGCTGGGGGGGTGTCGCGCAGTATTTT
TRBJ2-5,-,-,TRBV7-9,CASSLKAEVETQYF,TGTGCCAGCAGCTTAAAGGCGGAAGTAGAGACCCAGTACTTC
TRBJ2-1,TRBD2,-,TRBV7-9,CASSHSGGAYNEQFF,TGTGCCAGCAGCCATAGCGGGGGGGCCTACAATGAGCAGTTCTTC
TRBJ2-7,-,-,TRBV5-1,CASSSTATGSEQYF,TGCGCCAGCAGCTCAACAGCCACAGGGTCCGAGCAGTACTTC
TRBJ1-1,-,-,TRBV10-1,CASRADGVNTEAFF,TGCGCCAGCAGGGCGGACGGGGTGAACACTGAAGCTTTCTTT
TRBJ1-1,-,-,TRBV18,CASSSTGNTEAFF,TGTGCCAGCTCATCCACAGGCAACACTGAAGCTTTCTTT
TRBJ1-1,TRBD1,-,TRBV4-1,CASSQFKPGQGRSNTEAFF,TGCGCCAGCAGCCAATTCAAACCGGGACAGGGAAGGTCGAACACTGAAGCTTTCTTT
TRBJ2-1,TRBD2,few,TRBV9,CASSGRHSGSTDNEQFF,TGTGCCAGCAGCGGAAGACATAGCGGGAGTACCGACAATGAGCAGTTCTTC
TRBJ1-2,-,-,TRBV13,CATTGSYGYTF,TGTGCCACAACAGGGTCCTATGGCTACACCTTC
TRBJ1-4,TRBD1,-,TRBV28,CASRRDRGREKLFF,TGTGCCAGCAGGCGGGACAGGGGTAGGGAAAAACTGTTTTTT
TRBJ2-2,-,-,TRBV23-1,CASSPPGRGTRANTGELFF,TGCGCCAGCAGTCCCCCCGGGCGGGGAACCCGCGCGAACACCGGGGAGCTGTTTTTT
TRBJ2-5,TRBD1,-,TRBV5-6,CASSRADRAETQYF,TGTGCCAGCAGCCGGGCCGACAGGGCAGAGACCCAGTACTTC
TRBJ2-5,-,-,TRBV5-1,CASSLVWGGSETQYF,TGCGCCAGCAGCTTGGTTTGGGGGGGCTCGGAGACCCAGTACTTC
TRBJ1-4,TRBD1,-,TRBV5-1,CASSQYALGTGRAGFNEKLFF,TGCGCCAGCAGCCAATACGCACTCGGGACAGGGAGGGCCGGATTTAATGAAAAACTGTTTTTT
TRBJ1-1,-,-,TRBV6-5,CASSSAATRSTEAFF,TGTGCCAGCTCATCCGCAGCCACTCGGAGCACTGAAGCTTTCTTT
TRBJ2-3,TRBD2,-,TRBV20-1,CSASSLAGGGMTDTQYF,TGCAGTGCTAGTAGTCTAGCGGGGGGGGGAATGACAGATACGCAGTATTTT
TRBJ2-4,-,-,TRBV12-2,CASRLSSGRASPMAKNIQYF,TGTGCAAGTCGCTTATCTAGCGGGAGAGCCAGCCCTATGGCCAAAAACATTCAGTACTTC
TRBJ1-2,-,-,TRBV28,CASSPDMDSRAF,TGTGCCAGCAGTCCAGACATGGATTCGAGGGCCTTC
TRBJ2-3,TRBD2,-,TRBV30,CAWSGASGTPGDTQYF,TGTGCCTGGAGTGGAGCTAGCGGGACCCCCGGGGATACGCAGTATTTT
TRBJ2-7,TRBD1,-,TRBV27,CASSLKDRGYEQYF,TGTGCCAGCAGTTTAAAGGACAGGGGGTACGAGCAGTACTTC
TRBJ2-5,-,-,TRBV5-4,CASSSTGSGETQYF,TGTGCCAGCAGCAGCACAGGGTCGGGAGAGACCCAGTACTTC
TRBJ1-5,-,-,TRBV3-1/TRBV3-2,CASSRGTVYNQPQHF,TGTGCCAGCAGCCGAGGAACCGTTTACAATCAGCCCCAGCATTTT
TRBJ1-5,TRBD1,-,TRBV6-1,CASSDKDRGNQPQHF,TGTGCCAGCAGTGACAAAGACAGGGGCAATCAGCCCCAGCATTTT
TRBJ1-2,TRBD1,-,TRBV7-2,CASSLAGQGAAYGYTF,TGTGCCAGCAGCTTAGCGGGGCAGGGGGCGGCCTATGGCTACACCTTC
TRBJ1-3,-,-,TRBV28,CASSFHHAGGNTIYF,TGTGCCAGCAGTTTTCACCATGCGGGCGGAAACACCATATATTTT
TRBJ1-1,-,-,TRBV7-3,CASSELRGAEAFF,TGTGCCAGCAGCGAACTGCGGGGAGCGGAAGCTTTCTTT
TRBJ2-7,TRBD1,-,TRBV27,CASSLTRTGNPPYEQYF,TGTGCCAGCAGTCTAACCCGGACAGGGAACCCCCCCTACGAGCAGTACTTC
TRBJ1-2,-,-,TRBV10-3,CAISEGSFNYGYTF,TGTGCCATCAGTGAGGGGAGTTTTAACTATGGCTACACCTTC